These T cell receptor beta chains were read from a single sample in a study of blood T cells in healthy people across ages. One entry per CDR3 protein, called by TCRdb with MiXCR from the 5' RACE reads. The repertoire holds 910,000 or so distinct CDR3 sequences, 51% seen once, with 20% to 25% in the top ten. The sample taken for sequencing was blood. The origin of the receptors is a woman aged 55-75 years in good health. The CDR3 runs from the conserved cysteine through the conserved F or W. A D gene is named only where the DNA matches it firmly. Only some rows state a clone size, as once, few, many or a class for expanded clones.

CDR3nt,CDR3aa,j_gene,d_gene,len,v_gene,abundance
TGTGCCAGCAGCTCTGATAGGGCCCGGACGGGGAGTGAGCAGTTCTTC,CASSSDRARTGSEQFF,TRBJ2-1,NA,16,TRBV7-2,few
TGTGCCTGGAGTGTAGAAGGTACGGATGGCTACACCTTC,CAWSVEGTDGYTF,TRBJ1-2,NA,13,TRBV30,few
TGCGCCAGCAGCGTGGGACTGGGATTTTATGAGCAGTTCTTC,CASSVGLGFYEQFF,TRBJ2-1,NA,14,TRBV5-1,NA
TGTGCCAGCAGCTTGTCTAGCGGCTACGAGCAGTACTTC,CASSLSSGYEQYF,TRBJ2-7,TRBD2,13,TRBV7-2,many
TGTGCCAGCAGTTACTCTCACGTGGAGACCCAGTACTTC,CASSYSHVETQYF,TRBJ2-5,NA,13,TRBV6-6,NA
TGTGCCAGCAGTCCGCCCCCGGGACTAGCGGGAGTTTACAATGAGCAGTTCTTC,CASSPPPGLAGVYNEQFF,TRBJ2-1,TRBD2,18,TRBV27,once
TGTGCCAGCAGCTCGCTTAGGGGCTCCTCCTACGAGCAGTACTTC,CASSSLRGSSYEQYF,TRBJ2-7,NA,15,TRBV11-2,NA
TGCGCCAGCAGCGTGGGACAGCAAGAGACCCAGTACTTC,CASSVGQQETQYF,TRBJ2-5,TRBD1,13,TRBV9,many
TGTGCCTGGAGGGACAGGGGGCGCGGGGGCTCCTACGAGCAGTACTTC,CAWRDRGRGGSYEQYF,TRBJ2-7,TRBD1,16,TRBV30,few
TGCAGTGCTAGAGCCGTGGGAGGGCGGGAGACCCAGTACTTC,CSARAVGGRETQYF,TRBJ2-5,TRBD2,14,TRBV20-1,NA
TGTGCCAGCAGTCTAACCCCGGGATGGGGCAATGAGCAGTTCTTC,CASSLTPGWGNEQFF,TRBJ2-1,NA,15,TRBV6-5,NA
TGTGCCAGCAGTATAACCGGGACAGGGAGTTACGAGCAGTACTTC,CASSITGTGSYEQYF,TRBJ2-7,TRBD1,15,TRBV12-3/TRBV12-4,few
TGTGCCTGGAGCGCTAGACAGGGGGCTGGTGGCTACACCTTC,CAWSARQGAGGYTF,TRBJ1-2,TRBD1,14,TRBV30,NA
TGTGCCAGTAGGTCGGGGGCTAGCGGGAGGACCAATGAGCAGTTCTTC,CASRSGASGRTNEQFF,TRBJ2-1,TRBD2,16,TRBV6-2/TRBV6-3,NA
TGTGCCAGCAGCTTAGGGCAGGTGGGCTACACCTTC,CASSLGQVGYTF,TRBJ1-2,NA,12,TRBV7-9,NA
TGTGCCAGCAGCTTGGTAACGGGACAGGGGCATTTATTGCAGTTCTTC,CASSLVTGQGHLLQFF,TRBJ2-1,TRBD1,16,TRBV7-2,NA
TGCAGCGACTCGTTGGCTGGCTACACCTTC,CSDSLAGYTF,TRBJ1-2,NA,10,TRBV29-1,NA
TGTGCCAGCAGTTTGGGGGTTACCTATGGCTACACCTTC,CASSLGVTYGYTF,TRBJ1-2,NA,13,TRBV12-3/TRBV12-4,NA
TGTGCCATCAGTGACCCCGACTACTACGAGCAGTACTTC,CAISDPDYYEQYF,TRBJ2-7,NA,13,TRBV10-3,NA
TGCAGCGTAGCGGGAGCTCCCGGGAATGAGCAGTTCTTC,CSVAGAPGNEQFF,TRBJ2-1,TRBD2,13,TRBV29-1,few